The 30 T cell receptor beta chains presented below share a single source sample, sequenced in a study of blood T cell repertoires in COVID-19. The table came from immunoSEQ multiplex PCR; TCRdb's copy has only in-frame clones and leaves some out. The repertoire holds about 130,000 clones, roughly 72% seen once, with roughly a tenth in the top ten. Sequenced input: peripheral blood. These receptors all come from a human donor in a cohort sampled during active COVID-19.

This sequence joins TRBV24-1 and TRBJ2-1; possibly TRBD2 for D (7 bases). Per the germline V gene, CDR1 is KGHDR and CDR2 is SFDVKD. V was pared by 0 bases and J by 9 bases, with 11 bases between. CDR3 length: 14 amino acids. CDR3 bases: TGTGCCACCAGTGATTTGGGGGGGGGCGGTGAGCAGTTCTTC. Encoded protein: CATSDLGGGGEQFF.

The V and J genes are TRBV23-1 and TRBJ2-7; 10 bases are a match to TRBD1. Being an ORF, TRBV23-1 has a function that is uncertain. V was pared by 7 bases and J by 1 base, with 7 bases of the junction left unmatched. The CDR3 spans 15 residues. CDR3 amino acids: CASKRDRGPSYEQYF. The DNA for the CDR3 is TGCGCCAGCAAACGCGACAGGGGGCCTTCCTACGAGCAGTACTTC.

V usage is TRBV20-1 and J usage is TRBJ2-7; no definite D call. The CDR3 is 11 residues long. V lost 7 bases to trimming and J lost 2 bases, with 9 bases between them. Germline V gene lookup returns CDR1 DFQATT and CDR2 SNEGSKA (reference sequence). The CDR3 here is CSVRAAYEQYF. CDR3 nucleotide sequence: TGCAGTGTGAGAGCCGCCTACGAGCAGTACTTC.

CDR3 region: CASSNPGETQYF. The CDR3, as DNA: TGTGCCAGTAGTAACCCCGGAGAGACCCAGTACTTC. This chain joins TRBV19 and TRBJ2-5; unclear D gene. This CDR3 contains 12 residues. Looked up from germline, CDR1 is LNHDA and CDR2 is SQIVND (reference sequence). V lost 4 bases, J lost 4 bases, and 7 bases lay in between.

V is TRBV24-1 and J is TRBJ2-2; D is unclear. CDR1 is KGHDR and CDR2 is SFDVKD in the germline V gene. The CDR3 sequence is 12 residues long. V lost 9 bases and J 4 bases, leaving 8 bases between the germline ends. Written as DNA, the CDR3 is TGTGCCACCGCCCGGAGCACCGGGGAGCTGTTTTTT. As protein: CATARSTGELFF.

The rearrangement links TRBV11-3 to TRBJ2-5; a weak D match, TRBD2 (6 bases). CDR1 is SGHNT, CDR2 YENEEA, per germline. CDR3 size: 15 residues. The V end lost 1 base, the J end lost 1 base, and 10 bases lay between the germline ends. CDR3 sequence: CASSLGAGTQETQYF. The CDR3 DNA reads TGTGCCAGCAGCTTAGGGGCGGGGACCCAAGAGACCCAGTACTTC.

This clone appeared once. The chain is built from TRBV2 and TRBJ2-7; no definite D call. Germline V gene lookup returns CDR1 SNHLY and CDR2 FYNNEI. V was clipped by 6 bases and J by 2 bases, with 14 bases between them. The CDR3 is 14 amino acids. This CDR3 reads CASRDIADTYEQYF. DNA for the CDR3: TGTGCCAGCAGGGATATTGCGGATACCTACGAGCAGTACTTC.

The chain uses TRBV6-5 and TRBJ2-1; 8 nucleotides agree with TRBD2. The trim removed 1 base at V and 6 bases at J, leaving 5 bases unmatched. Germline V CDR1 and CDR2: MNHEY, SVGAGI. This CDR3 comprises 15 residues. CDR3 DNA sequence: TGTGCCAGCAGTTACTGGCGGGGGGCGGGCAATGAGCAGTTCTTC. This sequence encodes CASSYWRGAGNEQFF.

The V gene is TRBV7-2, the J gene TRBJ2-7; 9 bases are shared with TRBD2. This CDR3 has 18 amino acids. V trimming: 5 bases; J trimming: 0 bases; junction bases outside the gene matches: 14. Germline CDR1 and CDR2: SGHTA and FQGNSA. The DNA of the CDR3 is TGTGCCAGCAGCCCCGCGTCGAGCGGGGGGTCCCTCTCCTACGAGCAGTACTTC. Translated: CASSPASSGGSLSYEQYF.

This chain uses TRBV12-5 with TRBJ2-7; TRBD2 is a possible D gene (5 bases). The CDR3 sequence is 16 residues long. Trimming removed 2 bases from V and 2 bases from J, with 16 bases in between. CDR1 LGHNT and CDR2 FRNRAP come from the germline V gene. CDR3 in DNA: TGTGCTAGTGGTTTGCCCGAGGCGGGCCTCGCCTACGAGCAGTACTTC. Its translation: CASGLPEAGLAYEQYF.

The chain carries TRBV6-6 and TRBJ1-1, with D unresolved. CDR3 size: 17 residues. Looked up from germline, CDR1 is MNHNY and CDR2 is SVGAGI (reference sequence). V was clipped by 5 bases and J by 1 base, with 20 bases between them. The CDR3 bases are TGTGCCAGCAGTCTATATGGCAGAAGAGGAAAGAACACTGAAGCTTTCTTT. Amino acids: CASSLYGRRGKNTEAFF.

This clone has a handful of counts. The J gene is TRBJ2-4, the V gene TRBV5-1; weak D call: TRBD2 (6 bases). Looked up from germline, CDR1 is SGHRS and CDR2 is YFSETQ. Trimming shortened V by 0 bases and J by 4 bases, and 11 bases separated the two germline ends. The CDR3 is 15 residues long. For the CDR3, the DNA is TGCGCCAGCAGCTTGGGGGGAGGCGAGAAAAACATTCAGTACTTC. This codes for CASSLGGGEKNIQYF.

The V and J genes are TRBV6-5 and TRBJ1-2; a possible D gene is TRBD1 (6 bases). V was shortened by 2 bases and J by 4 bases, with 11 bases between the two germline ends. Germline CDR1 reads MNHEY; CDR2 reads SVGAGI. The CDR3 consists of 14 residues. The CDR3 loop reads CASSYTGQSYGYTF. Here the CDR3 DNA reads TGTGCCAGCAGTTACACTGGACAGTCCTATGGCTACACCTTC.

V gene TRBV6-5 combines with J gene TRBJ1-1, with TRBD1 matching 9 bases. V shed 6 bases and J 0 bases; nucleotides not matched to a gene: 5. This CDR3 has 15 amino acids. The germline gives CDR1 MNHEY, CDR2 SVGAGI. CDR3 DNA sequence: TGTGCCAGCAGGCGCGGACAGGGGCTGAACACTGAAGCTTTCTTT. The encoded protein is CASRRGQGLNTEAFF.

There are a few counts of this clone. J is TRBJ1-3 and V is TRBV5-6; D uncertain. Germline CDR1 is SGHDT and CDR2 is YYEEEE. This CDR3 spans 14 amino acids. Trimming cost V 4 bases and J 0 bases, with 8 bases left between them. The chain's CDR3 is CASSEGVSGNTIYF. In nucleotides, the CDR3 is TGTGCCAGCAGCGAGGGTGTCTCTGGAAACACCATATATTTT. Full variable domain (rest looked up from reference TRBV5-6 and TRBJ1-3): DAGVTQSPTHLIKTRGQQVTLRCSPKSGHDTVSWYQQALGQGPQFIFQYYEEEERQRGNFPDRFSGHQFPNYSSELNVNALLLGDSALYLCASSEGVSGNTIYFGEGSWLTVV.

The gene calls are TRBV2 and TRBJ2-7; no reliable D call. This CDR3 comprises 14 residues. Germline CDR1 SNHLY, CDR2 FYNNEI. V was clipped by 4 bases and J by 0 bases, with 10 bases between them. DNA for the CDR3: TGTGCCAGCAGTGTGAGGCAGAGCTCCTACGAGCAGTACTTC. This gives the protein CASSVRQSSYEQYF.

This clone appeared once. The chain uses TRBV7-6 and TRBJ1-5, with D maybe TRBD1 (6 bases). CDR1 and CDR2 (germline): SGHVS, FNYEAQ. The CDR3 contains 15 residues. Trimming shortened V by 5 bases and J by 9 bases, and 20 bases separated the two germline ends. CDR3 DNA: TGTGCCAGCAGCCCGGGTGACAGGCGGCCGGGGCCCCAGCATTTT. Translation gives CASSPGDRRPGPQHF.

This clone occurred a few times. This sequence joins TRBV18 and TRBJ2-1, with D possibly TRBD2 on 6 matching bases. Trimming left V 6 bases short and J 1 base short, with 16 bases between. Looked up from germline, CDR1 is KGHSH and CDR2 is LQKENI. The CDR3 is 16 amino acids. CDR3 sequence: CASSPSTSSSYNEQFF. The CDR3 coding sequence is TGTGCCAGCTCCCCTTCAACTAGCAGTTCCTACAATGAGCAGTTCTTC. The full variable domain, its missing parts supplied by reference TRBV18 and TRBJ2-1, is NAGVMQNPRHLVRRRGQEARLRCSPMKGHSHVYWYRQLPEEGLKFMVYLQKENIIDESGMPKERFSAEFPKEGPSILRIQQVVRGDSAAYFCASSPSTSSSYNEQFFGPGTRLTVL.

This clone occurred many times. The chain uses TRBV27 and TRBJ1-1, with TRBD1 matching 10 bases. Germline assignment: CDR1 MNHEY and CDR2 SMNVEV (reference sequence). J was trimmed by 0 bases and V by 5 bases; bases with no gene match: 3. The CDR3 has 15 residues. DNA for the CDR3: TGTGCCAGCAGTCGGACAGGGGGGATGAACACTGAAGCTTTCTTT. Translated: CASSRTGGMNTEAFF.

The CDR3 nucleotides read TGTGCCAGCAGTGTGAGCCTCCGAACAGGTACTAACTATGGCTACACCTTC. Its protein product is CASSVSLRTGTNYGYTF. The chain joins TRBV6-1 to TRBJ1-2; D is perhaps TRBD1 (5 bases). The germline gives CDR1 MNHNS, CDR2 SASEGT. The CDR3 contains 17 residues. Trimming pared 4 bases from V and 0 bases from J, leaving 18 bases between.

This sequence joins TRBV5-5 and TRBJ1-1; 8 bases are a match to TRBD1. The germline V gene has CDR1 SGHKS and CDR2 YYEKEE (reference sequence). The CDR3 sequence is 17 residues long. With V trimmed by 0 bases and J by 6 bases, 13 bases remained unmatched. CDR3 loop: CASSLVMRQGANPEAFF. The CDR3 DNA reads as TGTGCCAGCAGCTTGGTGATGAGGCAGGGGGCTAACCCTGAAGCTTTCTTT.

The J gene is TRBJ1-2, the V gene TRBV4-1; 7 bases fit TRBD1. Germline trimming cut 4 bases from V and 7 bases from J; bases unmatched to any gene: 15. CDR1 and CDR2 from the germline V gene are MGHRA and YSYEKL. This CDR3 region has 16 residues. The CDR3 nucleotides read TGCGCCAGCAGCCCGCCGCCGGGACAGAGACCTCGTGGCTACACCTTC. Translated: CASSPPPGQRPRGYTF.

J is TRBJ1-1 and V is TRBV6-2 or TRBV6-3; D perhaps matches TRBD1 (5 bases). The CDR3 is made up of 14 amino acids. V was pared by 0 bases and J by 9 bases, with 14 bases between. Looked up from germline, CDR1 is MNHEY and CDR2 is SVGEGT. The CDR3 DNA reads TGTGCCAGCAGTTACTCGGGTAGGGGTGGCCAAGCTTTCTTT. Its translation is CASSYSGRGGQAFF.

The chain recombines TRBV3-1 (or the pseudogene TRBV3-2) with TRBJ2-3; 14 positions match TRBD2. CDR1 is LGHDT, CDR2 YNNKEL, per germline (reference sequence). With 6 bases clipped from V and 8 bases from J, the junction kept 16 bases outside the gene matches. The CDR3 sequence is 18 residues long. This CDR3 is CASRPLPGLAGDPPTQYF. CDR3 in DNA: TGTGCCAGCAGGCCGCTCCCGGGACTAGCGGGGGATCCCCCTACGCAGTATTTT.

V usage is TRBV18 and J usage is TRBJ1-3; D might be TRBD1 (6 bases). Looked up from germline, CDR1 is KGHSH and CDR2 is LQKENI. V dropped 3 bases and J dropped 5 bases, with 14 bases sitting between them. The CDR3 spans 15 residues. CDR3 nucleotide sequence: TGTGCCAGCTCACCCGACAGGCTAGCCAGAAACACCATATATTTT. Translating gives CASSPDRLARNTIYF.

V gene TRBV9 combines with J gene TRBJ2-1; TRBD2 matches at 8 bases. CDR3 length: 15 amino acids. Germline V gene sequence: CDR1 SGDLS, CDR2 YYNGEE. Losses at the gene ends were 0 bases for V and 9 bases for J; bases not matched to a gene: 8. The DNA for the CDR3 is TGTGCCAGCAGCGTAGAAGCGGGGGCTGGTGGTGAGCAGTTCTTC. Translation: CASSVEAGAGGEQFF.

The rearrangement joins TRBV5-1 to TRBJ1-4, with 8 bases lining up with TRBD1. CDR1 is SGHRS and CDR2 is YFSETQ in the germline V gene. The V and J ends lost 4 bases and 5 bases, in that order; junction bases with no gene match: 4. This CDR3 region has 14 residues. CDR3 in amino acids: CASSLTGGNEKLFF. The DNA of the CDR3 is TGCGCCAGCAGCCTCACAGGGGGGAATGAAAAACTGTTTTTT.

This chain uses TRBV27 with TRBJ2-7; 8 nucleotides agree with TRBD2. The length of the CDR3 is 14 residues. Germline lookup yields CDR1 MNHEY and CDR2 SMNVEV (reference sequence). Trimming at V came to 3 bases and at J to 2 bases, leaving 3 bases not matched to a gene. The CDR3 protein is CASSFTGGPYEQYF. In nucleotides, the CDR3 is TGTGCCAGCAGTTTCACGGGGGGGCCCTACGAGCAGTACTTC.

Written as DNA, the CDR3 is TGTGCCAGCAGCCCCGCCTACGAGCAGTACTTC. Its translation is CASSPAYEQYF. The chain recombines TRBV7-2 with TRBJ2-7; no clear D. In germline, CDR1 is SGHTA, CDR2 FQGNSA. The V and J ends lost 5 bases and 2 bases respectively, with 4 bases between them. The length of the CDR3 is 11 residues.

The chain employs TRBV9 and TRBJ2-1; 7 bases are shared with TRBD2. The ends lost 0 bases at V and 7 bases at J; junction bases unmatched: 10. Germline-derived CDR1 and CDR2 are SGDLS and YYNGEE. The CDR3 consists of 16 residues. This CDR3 is CASSVGGVAGANEQFF. The CDR3 DNA reads TGTGCCAGCAGCGTAGGAGGGGTAGCGGGTGCAAATGAGCAGTTCTTC.